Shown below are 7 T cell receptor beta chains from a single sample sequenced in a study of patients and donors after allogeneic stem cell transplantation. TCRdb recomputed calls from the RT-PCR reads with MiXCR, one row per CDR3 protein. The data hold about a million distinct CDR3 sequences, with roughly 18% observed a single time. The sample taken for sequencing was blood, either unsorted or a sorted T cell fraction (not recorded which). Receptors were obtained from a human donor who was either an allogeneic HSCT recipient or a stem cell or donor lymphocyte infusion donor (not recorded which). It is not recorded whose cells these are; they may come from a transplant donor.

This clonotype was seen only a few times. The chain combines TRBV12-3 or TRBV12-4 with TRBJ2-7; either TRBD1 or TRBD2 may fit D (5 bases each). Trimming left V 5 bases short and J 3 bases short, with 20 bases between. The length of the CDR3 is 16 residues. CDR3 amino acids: CASSPRDRPWDYEQYF. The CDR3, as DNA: TGTGCCAGCAGTCCCAGGGACCGCCCATGGGACTACGAGCAGTACTTC.

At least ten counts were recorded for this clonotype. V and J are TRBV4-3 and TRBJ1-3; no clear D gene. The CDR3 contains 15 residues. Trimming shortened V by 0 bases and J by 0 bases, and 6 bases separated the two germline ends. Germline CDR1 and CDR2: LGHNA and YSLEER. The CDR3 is CASSQDQSSGNTIYF. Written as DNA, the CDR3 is TGCGCCAGCAGCCAAGATCAGAGCTCTGGAAACACCATATATTTT.

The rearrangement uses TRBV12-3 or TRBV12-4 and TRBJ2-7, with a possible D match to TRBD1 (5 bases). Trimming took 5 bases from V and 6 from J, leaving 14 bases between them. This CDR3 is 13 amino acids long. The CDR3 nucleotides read TGTGCCAGCAGTCCACAGGCTTCACCCGAGCAGTACTTC. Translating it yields CASSPQASPEQYF.

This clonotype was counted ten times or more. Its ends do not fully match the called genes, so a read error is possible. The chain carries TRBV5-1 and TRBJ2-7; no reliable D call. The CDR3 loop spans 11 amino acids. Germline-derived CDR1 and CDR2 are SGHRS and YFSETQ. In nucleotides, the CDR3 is TGTGCCAGCAGTTCCCACTACGAGCAGTACTTC. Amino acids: CASSSHYEQYF.

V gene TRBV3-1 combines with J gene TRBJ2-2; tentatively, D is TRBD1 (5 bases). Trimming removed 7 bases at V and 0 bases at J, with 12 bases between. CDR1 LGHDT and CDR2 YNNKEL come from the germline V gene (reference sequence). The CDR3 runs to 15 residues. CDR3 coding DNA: TGTGCCAGCACCCTGTGGGGCGCGAACACCGGGGAGCTGTTTTTT. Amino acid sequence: CASTLWGANTGELFF.

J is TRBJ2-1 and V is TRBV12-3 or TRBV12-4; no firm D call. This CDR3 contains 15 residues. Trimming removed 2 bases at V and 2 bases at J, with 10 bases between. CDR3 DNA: TGTGCCAGCAGTTTAAAGACCCAGGCCTACAATGAGCAGTTCTTC. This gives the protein CASSLKTQAYNEQFF.

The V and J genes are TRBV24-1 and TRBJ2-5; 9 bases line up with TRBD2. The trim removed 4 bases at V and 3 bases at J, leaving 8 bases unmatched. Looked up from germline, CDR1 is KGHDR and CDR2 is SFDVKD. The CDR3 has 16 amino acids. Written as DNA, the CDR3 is TGTGCCACCAGTGACGGACCGGGACTAGCCGAAGAGACCCAGTACTTC. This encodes CATSDGPGLAEETQYF.